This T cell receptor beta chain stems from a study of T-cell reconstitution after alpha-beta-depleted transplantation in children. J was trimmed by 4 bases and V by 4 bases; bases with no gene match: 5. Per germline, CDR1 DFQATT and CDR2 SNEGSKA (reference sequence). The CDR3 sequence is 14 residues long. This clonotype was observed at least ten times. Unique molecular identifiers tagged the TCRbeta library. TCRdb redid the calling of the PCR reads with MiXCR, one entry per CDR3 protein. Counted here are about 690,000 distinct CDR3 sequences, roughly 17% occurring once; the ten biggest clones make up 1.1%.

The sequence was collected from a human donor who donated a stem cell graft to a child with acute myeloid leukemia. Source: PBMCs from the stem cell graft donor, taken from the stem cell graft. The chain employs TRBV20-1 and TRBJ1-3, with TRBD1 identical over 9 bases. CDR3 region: CSAIRDRVGNTIYF. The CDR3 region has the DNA TGCAGTGCTATCCGGGACAGGGTCGGAAACACCATATATTTT.